These T cell receptor beta chains were read from a single sample in a study of T cell clones after liver transplantation. The protocol was immunoSEQ multiplex PCR, while the TCRdb copy is restricted to in-frame clones and leaves out a portion. The profile shows some 9,000 clones, about 72% of them singletons. The material sequenced was CD8+ T cells from blood, taken at the approximately 16-month timepoint. The origin of the receptors is a human patient who received a liver transplant. Some of these T cells may belong to the graft donor. The CDR3 runs from the conserved cysteine through the conserved F or W. Fields, in order: CDR3 length, V gene, J gene, clone size, D gene, CDR3 DNA, CDR3 protein. D genes are given only for firm matches. Some rows mark clone size as missing; the rest say once, few, many or name a class of expanded clone.

len: 16; v_gene: TRBV19; j_gene: TRBJ2-3; abundance: NA; d_gene: TRBD1; CDR3nt: TGTGCCAGTAGTATGCCCCAGGGGGCCCGTGCAGATACGCAGTATTTT; CDR3aa: CASSMPQGARADTQYF
len: 16; v_gene: TRBV30; j_gene: TRBJ1-1; abundance: NA; d_gene: TRBD1; CDR3nt: TGTGCCTGGAGTGTAAGGAGTGCCAGGGGGTTTACTGAAGCTTTCTTT; CDR3aa: CAWSVRSARGFTEAFF
len: 13; v_gene: TRBV6-5; j_gene: TRBJ1-2; abundance: NA; d_gene: TRBD1; CDR3nt: TGTGCCAGTTCAGGGGGCGCCGGGTATGGCTACACCTTC; CDR3aa: CASSGGAGYGYTF
len: 16; v_gene: TRBV7-2; j_gene: TRBJ1-5; abundance: NA; d_gene: NA; CDR3nt: TGTGCCAGCAGCACTGGAGGGGACACTCGGGTTCAGCCCCAGCATTTT; CDR3aa: CASSTGGDTRVQPQHF
len: 15; v_gene: TRBV2; j_gene: TRBJ2-1; abundance: NA; d_gene: NA; CDR3nt: TGTGCCAGCAGTCCTAAGGGGCCTCAGGGCCATGAGCAGTTCTTC; CDR3aa: CASSPKGPQGHEQFF
len: 13; v_gene: TRBV5-5; j_gene: TRBJ1-2; abundance: once; d_gene: NA; CDR3nt: TGTGCCAGCAGCTTATCGGCAGATTATGGCTACACCTTC; CDR3aa: CASSLSADYGYTF
len: 13; v_gene: TRBV19; j_gene: TRBJ1-1; abundance: medium-sized; d_gene: NA; CDR3nt: TGTGCCAGTAGTCCACAGGGATCCCTTGAAGCTTTCTTT; CDR3aa: CASSPQGSLEAFF
len: 15; v_gene: TRBV11-3; j_gene: TRBJ2-7; abundance: NA; d_gene: NA; CDR3nt: TGTGCCAGCAGCCCCGGTAGGGGGGTCTCCTACGAGCAGTACTTC; CDR3aa: CASSPGRGVSYEQYF
len: 14; v_gene: TRBV11-2; j_gene: TRBJ2-1; abundance: NA; d_gene: NA; CDR3nt: TGTGCCAGCAGCTTAGCCCTAGCGAAGAATGAGCAGTTCTTC; CDR3aa: CASSLALAKNEQFF
len: 14; v_gene: TRBV6-6; j_gene: TRBJ2-5; abundance: NA; d_gene: TRBD2; CDR3nt: TGTGCCAGCAGTTACGCGGGGGGCGGGGAGACCCAGTACTTC; CDR3aa: CASSYAGGGETQYF
len: 15; v_gene: TRBV11-2; j_gene: TRBJ2-7; abundance: NA; d_gene: TRBD1; CDR3nt: TGTGCCAGCAGCTTAGAGCAGGGGGCCGTCTACGAGCAGTACTTC; CDR3aa: CASSLEQGAVYEQYF
len: 12; v_gene: TRBV29-1; j_gene: TRBJ2-3; abundance: few; d_gene: TRBD2; CDR3nt: TGCAGCGTTCGCGGGGAGGGAGACAGGCAGTATTTT; CDR3aa: CSVRGEGDRQYF
len: 16; v_gene: TRBV10-3; j_gene: TRBJ2-5; abundance: NA; d_gene: NA; CDR3nt: TGTGCCATCAGGGTCCGGCACCCTCTGATGGGAGAGACCCAGTACTTC; CDR3aa: CAIRVRHPLMGETQYF
len: 14; v_gene: TRBV18; j_gene: TRBJ1-1; abundance: NA; d_gene: NA; CDR3nt: TGTGCCAGCTCACCGGGGAATTTGAACACTGAAGCTTTCTTT; CDR3aa: CASSPGNLNTEAFF
len: 15; v_gene: TRBV19; j_gene: TRBJ2-7; abundance: NA; d_gene: NA; CDR3nt: TGTGCCAGTAGTATGGGGGGAGGCTACTACTACGAGCAGTACTTC; CDR3aa: CASSMGGGYYYEQYF
len: 15; v_gene: TRBV7-9; j_gene: TRBJ2-1; abundance: NA; d_gene: NA; CDR3nt: TGTGCCAGCAGCTCGAGGGGGTTTACCTACAATGAGCAGTTCTTC; CDR3aa: CASSSRGFTYNEQFF